This TCR beta chain was retrieved from a study of shared clonotypes between healthy human individuals. Study findings and constraints: Relative to clonotypes present in all four donors, those not shared had lower generation probabilities.

As to this clone: The target antigen is unknown.

CDR3 length: 15 amino acids. Trimming left V 3 bases short and J 2 bases short, with 12 bases between. The germline CDR1 and CDR2 sequences are SGHRS and YFSETQ. The table came from immunoSEQ multiplex PCR; TCRdb's copy has only in-frame clones and leaves some out. The profile shows 800,000 to 1,200,000 clones, approximately 80% of them singletons. The rearrangement links TRBV5-1 to TRBJ1-3, with a possible D match to TRBD1 (6 bases). The source of this sequence is a man aged 18 to 29 in good health. Some clones in this sample may be carry-over from other donors' samples. The sequencing sample was made of memory CD4+ T cells from PBMCs. Indicated subset: CD45RA-negative fraction. In DNA, the CDR3 is TGCGCCAGCAGCTCACAGGGTAGTACTGGAAACACCATATATTTT. Protein: CASSSQGSTGNTIYF.